This TCR beta chain emerged from a study of T cell repertoires in cytomegalovirus infection (dated by TCRdb to between 2018 and 2021). About the investigation overall: The peptide stimulations were aimed at well-studied HLA-B-restricted epitopes as well as recently identified HLA-C-restricted CMV epitopes, whose presentation resists viral immunomodulation. Donor HLA type was relevant to the analysis, because carriage of CMV infection together with the matching HLA type was indicated by public TCR beta signatures. Beyond this particular receptor, the publication reports: In both this cohort and an independent roughly 350-donor cohort, the cumulative frequency of public TCR beta family members distinguished carriers of CMV infection plus the relevant HLA type. The ex vivo response was dominated by HLA-C-restricted CMV-specific TCR beta clonotypes, which also provided the single most frequent clonotype in two of eight donors.

Sample treatment or condition, as interpreted from the label and publication: in vitro stimulation with specific CMV peptide epitopes to enrich CMV-specific T cells. Trimming costs V 4 bases and J 2 bases, and their ends lie 23 bases apart. The CDR3 runs 18 residues from the cysteine to the phenylalanine. Of the read, only the CDR3 DNA is kept; its 54 bases are in frame from base 1. Based on the germline V gene (reference sequence), the CDR1 and CDR2 sequences are LNHDA and SQIVND. Sequencer: Illumina HiSeq 1500. TCRdb passed the public sequencing reads through fastp at Q25 and MiXCR, retaining productive beta sequences. Merged by CDR3 protein, the rows form single entries marked with the most common genes and DNA. Here the sample has 650,000 to 900,000 distinct CDR3 sequences; about 28% occur a single time. The ten largest clonotypes hold 13% of the sample. A word on this clonotype: Its specific antigen is unknown. Base qualities are missing; no much larger clone stands one base away.

The receptor was isolated from a human donor in good health (CMV status not recorded). Some clones in this sample may be carry-over from other donors' samples. Material: cultured CD8+ T cells from PBMCs, obtained from culture after CMV antigen stimulation. The chain is assembled from TRBV19 and TRBJ1-2, and perhaps TRBD1 as D gene, on 6 matching bases. The CDR3 protein is CASSTDWDNRFLNYGYTF. The DNA sequence reads TGTGCCAGTAGTACCGATTGGGACAACCGATTTCTGAACTATGGCTACACCTTC.